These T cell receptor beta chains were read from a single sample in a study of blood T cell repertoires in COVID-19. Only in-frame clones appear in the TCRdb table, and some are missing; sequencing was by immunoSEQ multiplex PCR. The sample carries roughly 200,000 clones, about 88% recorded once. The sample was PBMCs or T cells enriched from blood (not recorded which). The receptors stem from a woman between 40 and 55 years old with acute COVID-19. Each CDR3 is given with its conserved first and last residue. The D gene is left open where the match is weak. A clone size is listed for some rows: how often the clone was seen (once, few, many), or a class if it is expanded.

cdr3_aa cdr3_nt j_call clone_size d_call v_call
CASNFGGGTGELFF TGTGCCAGTAATTTCGGGGGGGGCACCGGGGAGCTGTTTTTT TRBJ2-2 - TRBD2 TRBV19
CSVESGDTEAFF TGCAGCGTTGAATCGGGGGACACTGAAGCTTTCTTT TRBJ1-1 few - TRBV29-1
CASRTSQGCENSPLHF TGTGCCAGCAGGACGAGCCAGGGATGTGAAAATTCACCCCTCCACTTT TRBJ1-6 once - TRBV11-3
CASSLGGLTNEKLFF TGTGCCAGCAGTTTAGGGGGACTTACTAATGAAAAACTGTTTTTT TRBJ1-4 - - TRBV28
CASSDREGEKLFF TGTGCCAGCAGCGACAGGGAAGGGGAAAAACTGTTTTTT TRBJ1-4 - TRBD1 TRBV27
CASRQGWPNEKLFF TGTGCCAGCAGACAGGGATGGCCTAATGAAAAACTGTTTTTT TRBJ1-4 - - TRBV6-6
CAWTPQLGYTF TGTGCCTGGACCCCGCAACTGGGCTACACCTTC TRBJ1-2 - - TRBV30
CASSFGQTSYNSPLHF TGTGCCAGCAGTTTTGGGCAGACCTCCTATAATTCACCCCTCCACTTT TRBJ1-6 - - TRBV28
CASSLVTANYGYTF TGTGCCAGCAGTTTGGTGACAGCTAACTATGGCTACACCTTC TRBJ1-2 - - TRBV28
CASSSGTGIYNEQFF TGTGCCAGCAGTTCCGGGACAGGGATCTACAATGAGCAGTTCTTC TRBJ2-1 - TRBD1 TRBV27
CASRRTGSSYEQYF TGTGCCAGTAGGAGGACAGGGAGCTCCTACGAGCAGTACTTC TRBJ2-7 - TRBD1 TRBV19
CASPGLVNEQFF TGTGCCAGTCCTGGCCTAGTCAATGAGCAGTTCTTC TRBJ2-1 - - TRBV3-1/TRBV3-2
CASSGGSTGGEQYF TGTGCCAGCAGTGGGGGCTCGACAGGGGGCGAGCAGTACTTC TRBJ2-7 - TRBD1 TRBV2
CASSLGLVGEQFF TGTGCCAGCAGCTTGGGGCTAGTTGGTGAGCAGTTCTTC TRBJ2-1 - - TRBV5-4
CASSQDRGRDYPQNIQYF TGTGCCAGCAGCCAAGACAGGGGCAGGGACTACCCCCAGAACATTCAGTACTTC TRBJ2-4 - - TRBV4-2
CASSTPRARGSNQPQHF TGTGCCAGTAGTACCCCCCGGGCCAGGGGTAGCAATCAGCCCCAGCATTTT TRBJ1-5 - - TRBV19
CASSESGANKAFF TGCGCCAGCAGTGAGTCGGGGGCCAACAAAGCTTTCTTT TRBJ1-1 - - TRBV10-1
CASSQTQRGYNEQFF TGCGCCAGCAGCCAAACCCAGCGGGGCTACAATGAGCAGTTCTTC TRBJ2-1 - TRBD2 TRBV4-1
CASSVMFTGSSYNEQFF TGTGCCAGCAGTGTTATGTTTACGGGGAGCTCCTACAATGAGCAGTTCTTC TRBJ2-1 - - TRBV6-4
CASSLFGTGIGYGYTF TGTGCCAGCAGCTTGTTCGGGACAGGGATCGGCTATGGCTACACCTTC TRBJ1-2 once TRBD1 TRBV5-6
CASSLRGATYNEQFF TGTGCCAGCAGTCTCCGGGGGGCGACTTACAATGAGCAGTTCTTC TRBJ2-1 - - TRBV7-3
CASSLAPTGNTIYF TGTGCCAGCAGCTTGGCACCTACTGGAAACACCATATATTTT TRBJ1-3 - - TRBV5-5
CASSFGQGANTEAFF TGTGCCAGCAGCTTTGGACAGGGGGCGAACACTGAAGCTTTCTTT TRBJ1-1 - TRBD1 TRBV7-4
CASSFRGGQPQHF TGTGCCAGCAGCTTTCGGGGTGGTCAGCCCCAGCATTTT TRBJ1-5 - - TRBV7-2
CASSIQAYEQFF TGTGCCAGCAGTATTCAGGCTTATGAGCAGTTCTTC TRBJ2-1 - - TRBV2
CAWSRRLGQGVDGYTF TGTGCCTGGAGTCGTCGTCTTGGACAGGGGGTTGATGGCTACACCTTC TRBJ1-2 - TRBD1 TRBV30
CASSQDLNQPQHF TGTGCCAGCAGCCAAGATCTCAATCAGCCCCAGCATTTT TRBJ1-5 - - TRBV3-1/TRBV3-2
CASINSDSGANVLTF TGTGCCAGTATCAACAGTGACTCTGGGGCCAACGTCCTGACTTTC TRBJ2-6 - - TRBV19
CASSVGADSRTGELFF TGTGCCAGCAGCGTTGGAGCGGATTCCCGAACCGGGGAGCTGTTTTTT TRBJ2-2 - - TRBV9
CASISGGATNEQFF TGTGCCAGCATTAGCGGGGGGGCCACGAATGAGCAGTTCTTC TRBJ2-1 - TRBD2 TRBV6-5
CASSPTGGTDTQYF TGTGCCAGCAGTCCGACAGGGGGCACAGATACGCAGTATTTT TRBJ2-3 - TRBD1 TRBV5-5
CASSQDSGSTNEKLFF TGCGCCAGCAGCCAAGATTCAGGATCAACTAATGAAAAACTGTTTTTT TRBJ1-4 - - TRBV4-1
CASSYKRETQYF TGTGCCAGCAGCTACAAACGTGAGACCCAGTACTTC TRBJ2-5 - - TRBV11-1
CASRERALTGELFF TGTGCCAGCAGGGAGAGGGCGCTCACCGGGGAGCTGTTTTTT TRBJ2-2 - - TRBV6-4
CASSDQLGEGTQYF TGTGCCAGCAGTGACCAACTCGGGGAGGGGACCCAGTACTTC TRBJ2-5 - TRBD2 TRBV2
CASSQLTSGRSETQYF TGTGCCAGCAGCCAATTGACTAGCGGGAGGTCGGAGACCCAGTACTTC TRBJ2-5 - TRBD2 TRBV16
CASSAPSTGGGTEAFF TGTGCCAGCAGCGCCCCATCGACAGGGGGGGGGACTGAAGCTTTCTTT TRBJ1-1 - TRBD1 TRBV7-8
CASSHQQGRYEQYF TGTGCCAGCAGCCATCAACAGGGGCGGTACGAGCAGTACTTC TRBJ2-7 - TRBD1 TRBV3-1/TRBV3-2
CAISLGTSGLTDTQYF TGTGCCATCAGCCTAGGGACTAGCGGACTAACAGATACGCAGTATTTT TRBJ2-3 - TRBD2 TRBV10-3
CSASGVGTGNTEAFF TGCAGTGCCAGTGGTGTCGGGACAGGGAACACTGAAGCTTTCTTT TRBJ1-1 - TRBD1 TRBV20-1
CASNQGGNTEAFF TGTGCCAGCAATCAGGGTGGGAACACTGAAGCTTTCTTT TRBJ1-1 - - TRBV25-1
CASRGSGYETQYF TGTGCCAGCAGGGGATCAGGGTACGAGACCCAGTACTTC TRBJ2-5 - - TRBV6-5
CASRAGGSYEQYF TGTGCCAGCCGGGCGGGAGGTTCCTACGAGCAGTACTTC TRBJ2-7 - TRBD2 TRBV2
CAPSTSGSYEQYF TGTGCCCCCTCGACTAGCGGGAGCTACGAGCAGTACTTC TRBJ2-7 - TRBD2 TRBV10-3
CASRRPGQTILNSPLHF TGTGCCAGCAGGCGACCGGGACAGACGATTCTAAATTCACCCCTCCACTTT TRBJ1-6 once TRBD1 TRBV2
CASSYGSGGNQPQHF TGTGCCAGCAGCTATGGATCGGGAGGCAATCAGCCCCAGCATTTT TRBJ1-5 - - TRBV7-2
CASSRTANYGYTF TGTGCCAGCAGCCGCACAGCTAACTATGGCTACACCTTC TRBJ1-2 - - TRBV5-6
CASSLVAGGENTGELFF TGTGCCAGCAGCTTAGTAGCAGGGGGCGAGAACACCGGGGAGCTGTTTTTT TRBJ2-2 - TRBD1 TRBV11-3
CASSPLRQGKGDNSPLHF TGCGCCAGCAGCCCTCTCAGACAGGGGAAGGGAGATAATTCACCCCTCCACTTT TRBJ1-6 - TRBD1 TRBV4-1
CASSGGLAGTYEQYF TGTGCCAGCAGTGGGGGACTAGCGGGGACCTACGAGCAGTACTTC TRBJ2-7 once TRBD2 TRBV2
CSVVSSGGNTEAFF TGCAGCGTTGTGAGCTCGGGGGGGAACACTGAAGCTTTCTTT TRBJ1-1 - - TRBV29-1
CASSPQATTNYGYTF TGTGCCAGTAGCCCACAGGCAACAACTAACTATGGCTACACCTTC TRBJ1-2 - - TRBV19
CASSSGQGGSYEQYF TGTGCCAGCAGCTCCGGACAGGGGGGCTCCTACGAGCAGTACTTC TRBJ2-7 - TRBD1 TRBV11-2
CASSLGTGWESNYEQYF TGTGCCAGCAGCTTAGGGACAGGATGGGAGTCAAACTACGAGCAGTACTTC TRBJ2-7 - TRBD1 TRBV7-9
CASSHPKGGAQRTSGELFF TGCGCCAGCAGCCATCCCAAAGGCGGGGCGCAACGAACATCCGGGGAGCTGTTTTTT TRBJ2-2 once - TRBV23-1